Listed here is a single TCR beta chain. Its antigen remains unknown. This entry belongs to a study of vaccination effects on CD4 cells after COVID-19. Turning to the study itself: After expansion with viral peptide pools in the ViraFEST assay, antigen-specific CD4+ T cells were sequenced.

Findings and caveats of the study: Common cold coronavirus cross-reactivity was shown by only 1 of 255 vaccine-induced clones in healthy vaccinees.

The culture ran for approximately nine days before CD4+ T cells were isolated. CDR1 and CDR2 from the germline V gene are SGHRS and YFSETQ. Trimming cost V 0 bases and J 4 bases, with 17 bases left between them. This CDR3 is 18 amino acids long. The repertoire was sequenced with immunoSEQ multiplex PCR; TCRdb's copy has only in-frame clones and lacks some. The table shows approximately 30,000 clones, with 65% occurring only once. This TCR came from a human donor who received a COVID-19 vaccine. This specimen consisted of CD4+ T cells from PBMCs cultured without peptide, obtained before COVID-19 vaccination. The chain couples TRBV5-1 to TRBJ1-6; D is possibly TRBD1 (6 bases). For the CDR3, the DNA is TGCGCCAGCAGCTTGGAGCCCGGGGGGCCCGTATATAATTCACCCCTCCACTTT. It codes for CASSLEPGGPVYNSPLHF.